A single sample gave rise to the 14 T cell receptor beta chains below, sequenced in a study of technical replicates of blood from a few donors. Assay used: immunoSEQ multiplex PCR; TCRdb lists only in-frame clones, some missing. The table records some 56,000 clones, over 85% of them present only once. The sequenced sample was PBMCs. The receptors shown here come from a human donor in good health. Some clones in this sample may be carry-over from other donors' samples.

The chain carries TRBV5-1 and TRBJ2-1, with D possibly being TRBD2 (6 bases). Germline V gene data show CDR1 as SGHRS and CDR2 as YFSETQ. The CDR3 totals 15 residues. Trimming stripped 2 bases from V and 5 bases from J, with 14 bases between. In nucleotides, the CDR3 is TGCGCCAGCAGCTTCAGCGGGCGATATCACAATGAGCAGTTCTTC. Translating it yields CASSFSGRYHNEQFF.

The rearrangement uses TRBV6-4 and TRBJ2-1; 9 bases are a match to TRBD2. Germline values: CDR1 MRHNA, CDR2 SNTAGT. V lost 2 bases to trimming and J lost 5 bases; unmatched junction nucleotides: 7. This CDR3 contains 16 residues. CDR3 region: CASSDGGTSFNNEQFF. The CDR3 DNA reads as TGTGCCAGCAGTGACGGCGGGACTAGCTTCAACAATGAGCAGTTCTTC.

This clone was found once. V and J are TRBV19 and TRBJ2-6; TRBD1 might be the D (6 bases). The V gene's germline CDR1 is LNHDA and CDR2 SQIVND (reference sequence). This CDR3 region has 13 residues. Trimming pared 5 bases from V and 17 bases from J, leaving 19 bases between. The DNA of the CDR3 is TGTGCCAGTAGTTCTCTGGGGACACCCTACTTGACTTTC. Protein product: CASSSLGTPYLTF.

This clone was seen a single time. V and J are TRBV6-1 and TRBJ1-4, with D possibly being TRBD1 (6 bases). The CDR3 runs to 13 residues. The V end was cut by 7 bases, the J end by 10 bases, with 16 bases between. Germline loops: CDR1 MNHNS, CDR2 SASEGT. This CDR3 reads CASMVDSFAKLFF. In DNA, the CDR3 is TGTGCCAGCATGGTGGACAGTTTCGCAAAACTGTTTTTT.

The chain links TRBV5-4 to TRBJ1-1; perhaps TRBD1 as D (5 bases). CDR1 and CDR2 (germline): SGHNT, YYREEE (reference sequence). Trimming left V 0 bases short and J 7 bases short, with 13 bases between. CDR3 length: 14 amino acids. The CDR3: CASSLGFGGFEAFF. In DNA, the CDR3 is TGTGCCAGCAGCTTGGGGTTCGGGGGTTTTGAAGCTTTCTTT.

The chain carries TRBV4-3 and TRBJ1-1, with TRBD1 matching 8 bases. From germline, CDR1 is LGHNA and CDR2 YSLEER. Trimming at V came to 0 bases and at J to 4 bases, leaving 4 bases not matched to a gene. The CDR3 loop spans 15 amino acids. The CDR3 loop reads CASSQEKDRGTEAFF. Here the CDR3 DNA reads TGCGCCAGCAGCCAAGAAAAAGACAGGGGCACTGAAGCTTTCTTT.

This chain links TRBV4-2 with TRBJ2-2, with 8 positions matching TRBD2. Germline-derived CDR1 and CDR2 are LGHNA and YNFKEQ. V trimming: 5 bases; J trimming: 2 bases; junction bases outside the gene matches: 4. This CDR3 is 15 amino acids long. The CDR3 sequence is CASSAGTSNTGELFF. The CDR3 nucleotides are TGTGCCAGCAGCGCGGGGACTAGTAACACCGGGGAGCTGTTTTTT.

The gene calls are TRBV5-1 and TRBJ2-1; TRBD2 matches at 7 bases. Per the germline V gene, CDR1 is SGHRS and CDR2 is YFSETQ. With V trimmed by 6 bases and J by 4 bases, 4 bases remained unmatched. The CDR3 totals 13 residues. The CDR3 DNA reads as TGCGCCAGCACCACAGCGGGATACAATGAGCAGTTCTTC. Translating it yields CASTTAGYNEQFF.

V gene TRBV18 combines with J gene TRBJ2-1; D is perhaps TRBD2 (7 bases). This CDR3 region has 13 residues. Germline assignment: CDR1 KGHSH and CDR2 LQKENI. Trimming left V 6 bases short and J 7 bases short, with 13 bases between. The CDR3 region has the DNA TGTGCCAGCTCCCCCGGGGGGCTTAATGAGCAGTTCTTC. Encoded protein: CASSPGGLNEQFF.

This sequence joins TRBV5-4 and TRBJ1-6; the match to TRBD1 covers 9 bases. The CDR3 extends over 15 amino acids. CDR1 and CDR2 from the germline V gene are SGHNT and YYREEE (reference sequence). The V segment lost 5 bases and the J segment 7 bases; nucleotides outside the gene matches: 7. The CDR3 sequence: CASSYAGTGNSPLHF. The CDR3 DNA follows: TGTGCCAGCAGTTATGCCGGGACAGGGAATTCACCCCTCCACTTT.

This chain joins TRBV11-2 and TRBJ2-1, with D possibly TRBD2 on 6 matching bases. V lost 2 bases and J 9 bases, leaving 17 bases between the germline ends. The CDR3 loop spans 15 amino acids. Germline-derived CDR1 and CDR2 are SGHAT and FQNNGV. The CDR3 nucleotides are TGTGCCAGCAGCTTAACTGGCGGATCCGGGGGTGAGCAGTTCTTC. Protein: CASSLTGGSGGEQFF.

The chain has TRBV10-3 and TRBJ2-3; 8 bases map to TRBD2. The CDR3 spans 12 residues. The V and J ends lost 6 bases and 4 bases, in that order; junction bases with no gene match: 0. Germline V gene data show CDR1 as ENHRY and CDR2 as SYGVKD. CDR3 sequence: CAISGGADTQYF. Here the CDR3 DNA reads TGTGCCATCAGCGGGGGGGCAGATACGCAGTATTTT.

Only one count was recorded for this clone. V gene TRBV27 combines with J gene TRBJ2-7, with D perhaps TRBD1 (6 bases). The germline V and J ends were trimmed by 5 bases and 3 bases, with 17 bases remaining between them. The CDR3 is made up of 15 amino acids. CDR1 is MNHEY and CDR2 is SMNVEV in the germline V gene (reference sequence). The CDR3 region is CASSATGSQNYEQYF. In DNA form, the CDR3 reads TGTGCCAGCAGTGCCACAGGGTCGCAAAACTACGAGCAGTACTTC.

CDR3 loop: CASSVLAVYEQYF. The CDR3, as DNA: TGTGCCAGCTCCGTACTAGCGGTGTACGAGCAGTACTTC. The chain employs TRBV18 and TRBJ2-7; 8 nucleotides agree with TRBD2. J lost 4 bases, V lost 6 bases, and 5 bases had no gene match. This CDR3 region has 13 residues. Germline values: CDR1 KGHSH, CDR2 LQKENI.